This TCR beta chain originates from a study of blood T cell repertoires in COVID-19. Looking at the study overall: Donors in the United States, Italy and Spain gave samples during acute or convalescent COVID-19.

Measured with immunoSEQ multiplex PCR; TCRdb has only the in-frame clones, and not every one. The data show 250,000 to 300,000 clones, 70% to 90% seen once. The CDR3 sequence is 18 residues long. The V gene end was trimmed by 4 bases and the J gene end by 1 base; junction bases not matched to a gene: 7. Germline CDR1 reads LGHDT; CDR2 reads YNNKEL (reference sequence). The Seattle patients, enrolled during active infection, were followed longitudinally. This receptor was identified in a woman aged 30 to 39 with COVID-19, enrolled during active disease. The chain couples TRBV3-1 (or the pseudogene TRBV3-2) to TRBJ2-1; 13 nucleotides line up with TRBD2. The specimen was peripheral blood. For the CDR3, the DNA is TGTGCCAGCAGCCCAACTAGCGGGGGGGCCGGTTCCTACAATGAGCAGTTCTTC. Protein sequence: CASSPTSGGAGSYNEQFF.